Shown below are 27 T cell receptor beta chains from a single sample sequenced in a study of blood T cell repertoires in COVID-19. Some clones are missing from TCRdb's copy, which holds only in-frame ones; the method was immunoSEQ multiplex PCR. The table includes 95,000 to 100,000 clones, 92% detected once. Sequenced sample: peripheral blood. These receptors all stem from a man in his fifties or sixties with active COVID-19.

J is TRBJ2-7 and V is TRBV5-1, with 11 bases identical to TRBD1. Germline V gene data show CDR1 as SGHRS and CDR2 as YFSETQ. There are 14 residues in the CDR3. V lost 3 bases, J lost 5 bases, and 4 bases stayed unmatched. CDR3 sequence reads: CASSWMGQGDEQYF. The CDR3 nucleotides are TGCGCCAGCAGCTGGATGGGACAGGGGGACGAGCAGTACTTC.

The chain uses TRBV2 and TRBJ1-4, with 7 positions matching TRBD1. The CDR3 covers 13 residues. V lost 4 bases and J lost 10; bases outside the gene matches: 6. Germline values: CDR1 SNHLY, CDR2 FYNNEI. The CDR3 loop reads CASSGQGVGKLFF. In nucleotides, the CDR3 is TGTGCCAGCAGTGGGCAGGGGGTAGGAAAACTGTTTTTT.

V is TRBV10-2 and J is TRBJ2-3; the match to TRBD2 covers 7 bases. Germline CDR1 reads WSHSY; CDR2 reads SAAADI. The length of the CDR3 is 16 residues. V trimming: 7 bases; J trimming: 1 base; junction bases outside the gene matches: 11. The CDR3 loop reads CASKSAGPRGTDTQYF. The CDR3 DNA is TGCGCCAGCAAGTCAGCGGGGCCCCGAGGCACAGATACGCAGTATTTT.

The CDR3 DNA is TGCGCCAGCAGCTTGGAGGGGGTGTCCCATTCACCCCTCCACTTT. It yields the protein CASSLEGVSHSPLHF. The chain links TRBV5-1 to TRBJ1-6; tentative D call: TRBD1 (6 bases). The CDR3 is made up of 15 amino acids. Trimming removed 0 bases from V and 8 bases from J, with 12 bases in between. Per the germline V gene, CDR1 is SGHRS and CDR2 is YFSETQ.

The chain employs TRBV5-6 and TRBJ1-4; unclear D gene. The length of the CDR3 is 15 residues. Germline lookup yields CDR1 SGHDT and CDR2 YYEEEE. V lost 4 bases to trimming and J lost 8 bases, with 18 bases between them. The CDR3 is CASSARTSGGEKLFF. Written as DNA, the CDR3 is TGTGCCAGCAGCGCCCGAACGTCAGGAGGGGAAAAACTGTTTTTT.

The chain employs TRBV5-3 and TRBJ2-7; D gene ambiguous. TRBV5-3 is filed as an ORF, its function uncertain. V was pared by 6 bases and J by 0 bases, with 16 bases between. The CDR3 extends over 15 amino acids. CDR3 loop: CARTVRRALSYEQYF. CDR3 nucleotide sequence: TGTGCCAGAACCGTTCGTCGAGCGCTCTCCTACGAGCAGTACTTC.

This clone was picked up a small number of times. V is TRBV6-2 or TRBV6-3 and J is TRBJ2-7, with 8 bases that match TRBD1. The germline V gene encodes CDR1 MNHEY and CDR2 SVGEGT. The CDR3 loop spans 14 amino acids. J was trimmed by 6 bases and V by 6 bases; bases with no gene match: 10. The CDR3 bases are TGTGCCAGCAGCCCCGGACAGGGAGTTCCCGAGCAGTACTTC. This gives the protein CASSPGQGVPEQYF.

The chain joins TRBV7-6 to TRBJ2-7; D gene uncertain. V was clipped by 3 bases and J by 6 bases, with 6 bases between them. The CDR3 contains 11 residues. Germline V gene sequence: CDR1 SGHVS, CDR2 FNYEAQ. The CDR3 DNA follows: TGTGCCAGCAGCTTGTTCCGCGAGCAGTACTTC. Its translation is CASSLFREQYF.

This clone showed up just a few times. The chain joins TRBV6-4 to TRBJ2-2; tentatively, D is TRBD2 (5 bases). The CDR3 has 13 residues. Looked up from germline, CDR1 is MRHNA and CDR2 is SNTAGT. The V end was cut by 7 bases, the J end by 4 bases, with 10 bases between. The CDR3 loop is CASKASSTGELFF. The DNA of the CDR3 is TGTGCCAGCAAGGCTAGCAGCACCGGGGAGCTGTTTTTT.

This sequence joins TRBV10-1 and TRBJ2-2; 13 bases map to TRBD2. The CDR3 covers 16 residues. V trimming: 5 bases; J trimming: 6 bases; junction bases outside the gene matches: 6. CDR1 and CDR2 (germline): WNHNN, SYGVQD (reference sequence). The CDR3 coding sequence is TGCGCCAGCAGTAGGACTAGCGGGAGAAAAGCCGGGGAGCTGTTTTTT. It is translated as CASSRTSGRKAGELFF.

The V and J genes are TRBV7-3 and TRBJ1-1; D gene ambiguous. The CDR3 consists of 13 residues. CDR1 and CDR2 (germline): SGHTA, FQGTGA. The V gene lost 5 bases and the J gene lost 1 base, with 8 bases spanning the gap. The CDR3 nucleotides read TGTGCCAGCAGCCCGCAGAAGAACACTGAAGCTTTCTTT. Encoded protein: CASSPQKNTEAFF.

The chain recombines TRBV11-2 with TRBJ2-7; 9 nucleotides line up with TRBD2. Germline lookup yields CDR1 SGHAT and CDR2 FQNNGV. This CDR3 is built from 14 residues. V gave up 8 bases and J gave up 3 bases; unmatched junction bases: 8. The CDR3 bases are TGTGCCAGCGTGTGGGGTAGCGGGAGCTACGAGCAGTACTTC. Encoded protein: CASVWGSGSYEQYF.

This clone was observed a handful of times. The chain recombines TRBV2 with TRBJ1-2, with D unresolved. The germline gives CDR1 SNHLY, CDR2 FYNNEI. Trimming cost V 11 bases and J 4 bases, with 14 bases left between them. This CDR3 contains 12 residues. CDR3 protein: CAFQGLLYGYTF. The CDR3 coding sequence is TGTGCCTTCCAAGGACTGCTCTATGGCTACACCTTC.

V is TRBV18 and J is TRBJ2-3; D not certain. This CDR3 has 14 amino acids. V lost 2 bases, J lost 0 bases, and 6 bases lay in between. Per the germline V gene, CDR1 is KGHSH and CDR2 is LQKENI. CDR3 loop: CASSPVTSTDTQYF. CDR3 coding DNA: TGTGCCAGCTCACCAGTGACAAGCACAGATACGCAGTATTTT.

The CDR3 is CASSLRGSQGADTQYF. DNA for the CDR3: TGTGCCAGCAGCCTCAGGGGCAGCCAAGGGGCAGATACGCAGTATTTT. The chain links TRBV13 to TRBJ2-3, with D maybe TRBD1 (6 bases). V was cut by 5 bases and J by 4 bases, with 19 bases left in between. CDR3 length: 16 residues. Germline V lookup: CDR1 PRHDT, CDR2 FYEKMQ (reference sequence).

This chain links TRBV11-2 with TRBJ2-1; 10 nucleotides match TRBD2. Trimming at V came to 5 bases and at J to 6 bases, leaving 7 bases not matched to a gene. This CDR3 region has 15 residues. Germline-derived CDR1 and CDR2 are SGHAT and FQNNGV. The CDR3 nucleotides are TGTGCCAGCAGCCCCAAGCGGGAGGGCCGCAATGAGCAGTTCTTC. Translated: CASSPKREGRNEQFF.

V usage is TRBV19 and J usage is TRBJ1-3, with D possibly TRBD1 on 6 matching bases. Looked up from germline, CDR1 is LNHDA and CDR2 is SQIVND (reference sequence). V was cut by 5 bases and J by 2 bases, with 16 bases left in between. CDR3 length equals 16 residues. CDR3 in amino acids: CASSPPGHFAGNTIYF. The CDR3 DNA reads as TGTGCCAGTAGTCCTCCGGGACACTTCGCTGGAAACACCATATATTTT.

This rearrangement joins TRBV19 to TRBJ1-5; D gene ambiguous. CDR1 and CDR2 (germline): LNHDA, SQIVND (reference sequence). V was clipped by 2 bases and J by 5 bases, with 7 bases between them. This CDR3 comprises 13 residues. The CDR3 bases are TGTGCCAGTAGTATACCCGGGGATCAGCCCCAGCATTTT. It specifies CASSIPGDQPQHF. Full variable domain (outside the CDR3, taken from reference TRBV19 and TRBJ1-5): DGGITQSPKYLFRKEGQNVTLSCEQNLNHDAMYWYRQDPGQGLRLIYYSQIVNDFQKGDIAEGYSVSREKKESFPLTVTSAQKNPTAFYLCASSIPGDQPQHFGDGTRLSIL.

The CDR3 nucleotides are TGTGCCAGCAGCTTAGATAGACAGTTAAATGAAGCTTTCTTT. This sequence encodes CASSLDRQLNEAFF. J is TRBJ1-1 and V is TRBV11-2; D perhaps matches TRBD1 (5 bases). V shed 0 bases and J shed 7 bases, with 12 bases lying between them. The CDR3 length is 14 residues. CDR1 and CDR2 (germline): SGHAT, FQNNGV.

The chain carries TRBV19 and TRBJ2-1; 7 positions match TRBD1. From germline, CDR1 is LNHDA and CDR2 SQIVND (reference sequence). The CDR3 is 16 residues long. Trimming cost V 3 bases and J 10 bases; bases outside gene matches: 15. The CDR3 spells CASSMNSGTVPVEQFF. Written as DNA, the CDR3 is TGTGCCAGTAGTATGAACTCCGGGACAGTGCCCGTGGAGCAGTTCTTC. The full variable domain, with the rest looked up from reference TRBV19 and TRBJ2-1, is DGGITQSPKYLFRKEGQNVTLSCEQNLNHDAMYWYRQDPGQGLRLIYYSQIVNDFQKGDIAEGYSVSREKKESFPLTVTSAQKNPTAFYLCASSMNSGTVPVEQFFGPGTRLTVL.

This rearrangement joins TRBV19 to TRBJ2-7; 8 nucleotides align to TRBD1. After removal of 4 bases from V and 2 bases from J, the junction contained 7 bases not matched to a gene. Germline V CDR1 and CDR2: LNHDA, SQIVND (reference sequence). This CDR3 spans 15 amino acids. CDR3 sequence: CASSTDRARTYEQYF. CDR3 coding DNA: TGTGCCAGTAGTACGGACAGGGCGAGGACCTACGAGCAGTACTTC.

The chain couples TRBV2 to TRBJ2-3; TRBD2 agrees at 9 bases. This CDR3 is 14 amino acids long. V lost 8 bases to trimming and J lost 4 bases; unmatched junction nucleotides: 7. Per germline, CDR1 SNHLY and CDR2 FYNNEI. CDR3 DNA sequence: TGTGCCAGCGGCTTAGCGGGAGATGCAGATACGCAGTATTTT. Translated: CASGLAGDADTQYF.

In its sample, this clone was seen once. V gene TRBV19 combines with J gene TRBJ1-3; D is possibly TRBD1 (6 bases). The germline V gene has CDR1 LNHDA and CDR2 SQIVND (reference sequence). The V and J ends lost 9 bases and 4 bases respectively, with 13 bases between them. CDR3 length equals 13 residues. In DNA, the CDR3 is TGTGCCAGCGCCGGGGGGCTGGGAAACACCATATATTTT. This codes for CASAGGLGNTIYF. Drawing the rest from reference TRBV19 and TRBJ1-3, the complete variable domain is DGGITQSPKYLFRKEGQNVTLSCEQNLNHDAMYWYRQDPGQGLRLIYYSQIVNDFQKGDIAEGYSVSREKKESFPLTVTSAQKNPTAFYLCASAGGLGNTIYFGEGSWLTVV.

The chain carries TRBV28 and TRBJ1-1, with unresolved D. V was clipped by 2 bases and J by 0 bases, with 7 bases between them. This CDR3 region has 14 residues. Germline-derived CDR1 and CDR2 are MDHEN and SYDVKM. CDR3 in amino acids: CASSLQSMNTEAFF. The CDR3 region has the DNA TGTGCCAGCAGTTTACAGTCGATGAACACTGAAGCTTTCTTT.

This clone has only one observation. This sequence joins TRBV24-1 and TRBJ1-5; tentatively, D is TRBD1 (6 bases). Trimming cost V 4 bases and J 1 base, with 16 bases left between them. Germline V gene data show CDR1 as KGHDR and CDR2 as SFDVKD. The CDR3 runs 17 residues. The CDR3 protein is CATSDAKDSPSNQPQHF. The CDR3 DNA reads as TGTGCCACCAGTGACGCGAAGGACAGCCCAAGCAATCAGCCCCAGCATTTT.

This clone showed up just once. This chain uses TRBV19 with TRBJ2-2; D is undetermined. Germline V CDR1 and CDR2: LNHDA, SQIVND (reference sequence). This CDR3 has 14 amino acids. The V gene lost 3 bases and the J gene lost 2 bases, with 7 bases spanning the gap. The CDR3 sequence: CASSIRRNTGELFF. The CDR3 region has the DNA TGTGCCAGTAGTATTAGAAGAAACACCGGGGAGCTGTTTTTT.

This sequence joins TRBV5-1 and TRBJ2-1; no clear D gene. Germline loops: CDR1 SGHRS, CDR2 YFSETQ. Trimming took 2 bases from V and 10 from J, leaving 10 bases between them. The CDR3 is 12 residues long. The CDR3 DNA reads as TGCGCCAGCAGCTTTGACATTATGGAGCAGTTCTTC. It codes for CASSFDIMEQFF.